What follows are 8 T cell receptor beta chains derived from one specimen sequenced in a study of shared clonotypes between healthy human individuals. The repertoire was sequenced with immunoSEQ multiplex PCR; TCRdb's copy has only in-frame clones and lacks some. The repertoire holds hundreds of thousands of clones, with roughly 72% as singletons. The specimen was memory CD4+ T cells sorted from blood. Subset given: CD45RA-negative fraction. The source is a woman in her 30s in good health.

The V gene is TRBV9, the J gene TRBJ2-1; the match to TRBD2 covers 8 bases. In germline, CDR1 is SGDLS, CDR2 YYNGEE. Trimming at V came to 4 bases and at J to 8 bases, leaving 8 bases not matched to a gene. The CDR3 is 14 amino acids. The CDR3 DNA sequence: TGTGCCAGCAGCCCAAGGTGGCGGGGGGATGAGCAGTTCTTC. Amino acids: CASSPRWRGDEQFF.

V gene TRBV28 combines with J gene TRBJ2-7; TRBD2 agrees at 8 bases. The CDR3 extends over 16 amino acids. V was pared by 5 bases and J by 6 bases, with 15 bases of the junction left unmatched. Germline CDR1 is MDHEN and CDR2 is SYDVKM. CDR3 region: CASSEPSGLGVGEQYF. The CDR3 DNA reads as TGTGCCAGCAGTGAGCCTTCGGGACTAGGCGTCGGCGAGCAGTACTTC.

The chain joins TRBV6-6 to TRBJ1-5, with D perhaps TRBD1 (5 bases). Germline loops: CDR1 MNHNY, CDR2 SVGAGI (reference sequence). V was trimmed by 2 bases and J by 0 bases, leaving 8 bases between them. CDR3 length equals 15 residues. The CDR3 nucleotides read TGTGCCAGCAGTTACGGGGGGTATAGCAATCAGCCCCAGCATTTT. Its protein product is CASSYGGYSNQPQHF.

The chain has TRBV28 and TRBJ1-5; the D is unclear. The CDR3 totals 15 residues. V was cut by 6 bases and J by 3 bases, with 15 bases left in between. Germline CDR1 and CDR2: MDHEN and SYDVKM. The CDR3 DNA follows: TGTGCCAGCAGGCTCTCGCCGCAGTTCAATCAGCCCCAGCATTTT. Residues: CASRLSPQFNQPQHF.

This clone was detected many times. The V and J genes are TRBV2 and TRBJ1-4; no reliable D call. The CDR3 has 14 amino acids. Per germline, CDR1 SNHLY and CDR2 FYNNEI. Trimming left V 6 bases short and J 3 bases short, with 11 bases between. The CDR3 nucleotides are TGTGCCAGCAGAGGGCAGAGAGCTAATGAAAAACTGTTTTTT. Translating gives CASRGQRANEKLFF.

The CDR3 spells CASSEGQGANTGELFF. The CDR3 bases are TGTGCCAGCAGCGAAGGACAGGGGGCGAACACCGGGGAGCTGTTTTTT. The chain carries TRBV7-9 and TRBJ2-2; 10 bases are shared with TRBD1. Looked up from germline, CDR1 is SEHNR and CDR2 is FQNEAQ (reference sequence). The V segment lost 5 bases and the J segment 0 bases; nucleotides outside the gene matches: 3. CDR3 length: 16 amino acids.

This clone was seen a handful of times. This CDR3 reads CASSSMSNEKLFF. The DNA for the CDR3 is TGTGCCAGCAGCTCAATGTCTAATGAAAAACTGTTTTTT. The chain joins TRBV7-6 to TRBJ1-4; D not certain. Between the trimmed V and J ends, which lost 4 bases and 3 bases, there was a span of 6 bases. Germline-derived CDR1 and CDR2 are SGHVS and FNYEAQ. This CDR3 region has 13 residues.

This rearrangement joins TRBV29-1 to TRBJ1-5; possible D gene TRBD1, 5 bases. This CDR3 is built from 13 residues. The germline V gene has CDR1 SQVTM and CDR2 ANQGSEA. Here the CDR3 reads CRALRQNNQPQHF. The CDR3, as DNA: TGCAGGGCCCTGAGACAGAATAATCAGCCCCAGCATTTT.